The 3 T cell receptor beta chains below come from one sample, sequenced in a study of control samples from healthy donors and cancer patients. The table came from immunoSEQ multiplex PCR; TCRdb's copy has only in-frame clones and leaves some out. The table includes 260,000 or so clones, around 80% detected once. Sequenced: PBMCs. The source is a woman aged 55 to 70 with lung cancer.

This chain connects TRBV6-5 to TRBJ1-3; D unresolved. Germline V gives CDR1 MNHEY, CDR2 SVGAGI. V lost 2 bases and J lost 0, with 11 bases in between. The CDR3 runs 16 residues. Here the CDR3 DNA reads TGTGCCAGCAGTTACCGGAGGACTAGCTCTGGAAACACCATATATTTT. Protein: CASSYRRTSSGNTIYF.

The rearrangement links TRBV9 to TRBJ2-7; TRBD1 is a possible D gene (5 bases). CDR1 SGDLS and CDR2 YYNGEE come from the germline V gene. The CDR3 has 14 residues. The ends were cut back, 0 bases at V and 0 bases at J, with 7 bases in the middle. Written as DNA, the CDR3 is TGTGCCAGCAGCGTAGGGGGCCTCTCCTACGAGCAGTACTTC. Translated: CASSVGGLSYEQYF.

This clone was seen once. The V and J genes are TRBV6-5 and TRBJ2-5; 9 nucleotides agree with TRBD2. J was trimmed by 2 bases and V by 9 bases; bases with no gene match: 10. This CDR3 has 15 residues. Germline values: CDR1 MNHEY, CDR2 SVGAGI. The DNA of the CDR3 is TGTGCCAGTTGCGCGGGGGGGATAGGTCAAGAGACCCAGTACTTC. Encoded protein: CASCAGGIGQETQYF.